The T cell receptor (beta chain) under discussion was sequenced for a study of T cell responses to AZD1222 COVID-19 vaccine. Study findings and constraints: Clonal diversity was possibly underestimated; the donors were predominantly white British and more often female. Spike-specific TCRs gained breadth and depth after people received two AZD1222 doses. Baseline seropositives among AZD1222 recipients totaled only five to seven.

Concerning this clone: Its antigen is undetermined.

TCRdb's copy holds only in-frame clones and misses some; the assay was immunoSEQ multiplex PCR. This table has 100,000 or so clones, 88% appearing once. V lost 3 bases to trimming and J lost 4 bases, with 7 bases between them. The germline V gene encodes CDR1 LNHDA and CDR2 SQIVND (reference sequence). This CDR3 is built from 13 residues. This sequence joins TRBV19 and TRBJ1-5; D uncertain. The specimen was peripheral blood, collected on day 0 of AZD1222 vaccination. This clonotype was sampled from an adult in good health. The CDR3 DNA reads as TGTGCCAGTAGTATTTACATTAATCAGCCCCAGCATTTT. It yields the protein CASSIYINQPQHF.